The 7 T cell receptor beta chains reported below all come from one sample, sequenced in a study of T cell responses to AZD1222 COVID-19 vaccine. Clones were sequenced by immunoSEQ multiplex PCR, and TCRdb holds only the in-frame ones, with some missing. The table has some 120,000 clones, approximately 84% seen once. This sample comprised peripheral blood, obtained on day 0 of AZD1222 vaccination. These receptors came from an adult in good health.

The rearrangement joins TRBV3-1 (or the pseudogene TRBV3-2) to TRBJ1-3; 10 positions match TRBD1. Trimming at V came to 4 bases and at J to 4 bases, leaving 7 bases not matched to a gene. This CDR3 contains 16 residues. CDR1 and CDR2 (germline): LGHDT, YNNKEL (reference sequence). CDR3 in DNA: TGTGCCAGCAGCCTGCGACAGGGGGCGTCCGGAAACACCATATATTTT. This codes for CASSLRQGASGNTIYF.

The chain employs TRBV5-1 and TRBJ2-1; possible D gene TRBD2, 6 bases. Trimming pared 3 bases from V and 4 bases from J, leaving 20 bases between. The CDR3 spans 17 residues. Germline V CDR1 and CDR2: SGHRS, YFSETQ. The CDR3 sequence: CASSWGRSGGDYNEQFF. CDR3 DNA sequence: TGCGCCAGCAGCTGGGGCCGGAGCGGCGGGGATTACAATGAGCAGTTCTTC.

The chain uses TRBV27 and TRBJ2-4, with a tentative D call TRBD1 (6 bases). V was trimmed by 4 bases and J by 6 bases, leaving 13 bases between them. The V gene's germline CDR1 is MNHEY and CDR2 SMNVEV (reference sequence). CDR3 size: 14 residues. CDR3 bases: TGTGCCAGCAGTTCGACAGGCGTGTTAAACATTCAGTACTTC. This sequence encodes CASSSTGVLNIQYF.

The chain links TRBV29-1 to TRBJ2-1; D might be TRBD1 (6 bases). The CDR3 extends over 15 amino acids. Trimming stripped 0 bases from V and 3 bases from J, with 12 bases between. Germline assignment: CDR1 SQVTM and CDR2 ANQGSEA. CDR3 residues: CSVEETGHGYNEQFF. The DNA of the CDR3 is TGCAGCGTTGAAGAGACGGGACACGGCTACAATGAGCAGTTCTTC.

The CDR3 here is CASSRQGAYEQYF. DNA of the CDR3: TGTGCCAGCAGCCGGCAGGGGGCCTACGAGCAGTACTTC. The V gene is TRBV7-6, the J gene TRBJ2-7; 7 bases agree with TRBD1. The germline CDR1 and CDR2 sequences are SGHVS and FNYEAQ. There are 13 residues in the CDR3. Trimming removed 5 bases from V and 2 bases from J; junction bases left unmatched: 3.

The rearrangement uses TRBV24-1 and TRBJ2-3; TRBD2 might be the D (7 bases). CDR3 length: 15 residues. Trimming pared 7 bases from V and 5 bases from J, leaving 18 bases between. From germline, CDR1 is KGHDR and CDR2 SFDVKD. CDR3 sequence: CATRGKGEGQDTQYF. The CDR3 DNA is TGTGCCACCAGGGGAAAGGGGGAGGGACAAGATACGCAGTATTTT.

V usage is TRBV20-1 and J usage is TRBJ1-5; D is unresolved. V lost 3 bases, J lost 6 bases, and 12 bases lay in between. CDR3 size: 13 residues. Germline V gives CDR1 DFQATT, CDR2 SNEGSKA (reference sequence). The CDR3 is CSASRAEGQPQHF. CDR3 bases: TGCAGTGCTAGTAGAGCGGAGGGTCAGCCCCAGCATTTT.